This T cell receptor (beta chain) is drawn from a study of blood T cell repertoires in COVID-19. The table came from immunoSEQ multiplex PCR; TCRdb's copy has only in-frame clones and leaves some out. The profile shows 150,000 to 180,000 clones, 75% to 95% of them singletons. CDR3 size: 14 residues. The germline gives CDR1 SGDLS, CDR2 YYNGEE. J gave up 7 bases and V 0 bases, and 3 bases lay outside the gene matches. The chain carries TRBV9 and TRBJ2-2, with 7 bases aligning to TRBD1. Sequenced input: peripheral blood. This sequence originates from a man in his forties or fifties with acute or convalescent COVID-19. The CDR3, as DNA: TGTGCCAGCAGCGTAGTCCCAGGGGGCGGGGAGCTGTTTTTT. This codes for CASSVVPGGGELFF.